This is a list of T cell receptor beta chains from one sample in a study of T cell changes during pregnancy in multiple sclerosis. Assay: immunoSEQ multiplex PCR; the TCRdb copy retains only in-frame clones and omits some. The repertoire has 71,000 or so clones, roughly 92% of them found once; the top ten carry over 1%. Sample: peripheral blood, taken in the third trimester of pregnancy. These receptors were collected from a female donor with multiple sclerosis, enrolled in a pregnancy study. CDR3s include the opening cysteine and the closing phenylalanine or tryptophan. The order of the fields is J gene, D gene, clone size, V gene, CDR3 protein, CDR3 DNA. D genes are given only for firm matches. The size of a clone is reported for some rows only, either as once, few or many, or as a class for expanded clones.

TRBJ2-5 | TRBD1 | NA | TRBV11-1 | CASSLAPGQQETQYF | TGTGCCAGCAGCTTAGCTCCGGGACAGCAAGAGACCCAGTACTTC
TRBJ2-7 | TRBD1 | NA | TRBV7-9 | CASSLSFAGQAWGQYF | TGTGCCAGCAGCTTAAGTTTTGCGGGACAGGCTTGGGGGCAGTACTTC
TRBJ1-2 | NA | NA | TRBV10-3 | CAISESTEPTYGYTF | TGTGCCATCAGTGAGTCGACAGAACCAACCTATGGCTACACCTTC
TRBJ2-5 | TRBD2 | NA | TRBV6-1 | CASELAGAETQYF | TGTGCCAGTGAACTAGCGGGAGCGGAGACCCAGTACTTC
TRBJ2-1 | TRBD2 | NA | TRBV2 | CASMAGLARNNEQFF | TGTGCCAGCATGGCAGGACTAGCGCGGAACAATGAGCAGTTCTTC
TRBJ1-5 | TRBD1 | once | TRBV6-1 | CASSDQAGGFNQPQHF | TGTGCCAGCAGTGACCAGGCAGGGGGCTTCAATCAGCCCCAGCATTTT
TRBJ2-7 | TRBD1 | NA | TRBV27 | CASSWRHGTGVHEQYF | TGTGCCAGCAGTTGGAGGCACGGGACAGGGGTACACGAGCAGTACTTC
TRBJ1-1 | NA | NA | TRBV11-1 | CASSRGGYTEAFF | TGTGCCAGCAGCCGAGGGGGTTACACTGAAGCTTTCTTT
TRBJ1-2 | TRBD1 | NA | TRBV5-1 | CASSLFGSATGGASGYTF | TGCGCCAGCAGCTTGTTCGGGTCGGCGACAGGGGGCGCCTCTGGCTACACCTTC
TRBJ1-1 | NA | NA | TRBV30 | CAWTWNTEAFF | TGTGCCTGGACCTGGAACACTGAAGCTTTCTTT
TRBJ2-7 | NA | NA | TRBV25-1 | CASSASSSGYEQYF | TGTGCCAGCAGTGCGAGCTCCTCGGGCTACGAGCAGTACTTC
TRBJ2-3 | NA | NA | TRBV19 | CASNLGQDRTDTQYF | TGTGCCAGTAACCTGGGTCAGGACAGAACAGATACGCAGTATTTT
TRBJ1-1 | NA | NA | TRBV12-5 | CASGPLTEAFF | TGTGCTAGTGGTCCCTTGACTGAAGCTTTCTTT
TRBJ1-1 | NA | NA | TRBV5-1 | CASSPGDQDQNTEAFF | TGCGCCAGCAGCCCGGGGGACCAAGACCAGAACACTGAAGCTTTCTTT
TRBJ2-7 | NA | NA | TRBV25-1 | CASSDSLSTANYEQYF | TGTGCCAGCAGTGACTCCCTCTCGACAGCGAACTACGAGCAGTACTTC
TRBJ2-7 | TRBD1 | NA | TRBV30 | CAWSTGTVEKEQYF | TGTGCCTGGTCTACCGGGACAGTCGAAAAAGAGCAGTACTTC
TRBJ2-1 | TRBD2 | NA | TRBV7-8 | CASSSPLAALYNEQFF | TGTGCCAGCAGCTCACCACTAGCGGCCCTCTACAATGAGCAGTTCTTC
TRBJ1-2 | NA | NA | TRBV18 | CASSPLDSNYGYTF | TGTGCCAGCTCACCCCTAGACAGCAACTATGGCTACACCTTC
TRBJ2-3 | TRBD2 | once | TRBV5-1 | CASSWGLAGGKDTQYF | TGCGCCAGCAGCTGGGGACTAGCGGGAGGCAAAGATACGCAGTATTTT
TRBJ1-2 | TRBD1 | NA | TRBV28 | CAGGTGLYGYTF | TGTGCCGGGGGGACAGGGCTGTATGGCTACACCTTC
TRBJ2-5 | TRBD2 | NA | TRBV5-6 | CASSRAGEGETQYF | TGTGCCAGCAGCCGGGCGGGAGAGGGGGAGACCCAGTACTTC
TRBJ2-1 | NA | NA | TRBV5-1 | CASSVLRSSNEQFF | TGCGCCAGCAGCGTACTGAGATCGTCGAATGAGCAGTTCTTC
TRBJ2-6 | TRBD1 | once | TRBV30 | CAQRTGASGANVLTF | TGTGCTCAACGGACAGGGGCCTCTGGGGCCAACGTCCTGACTTTC
TRBJ1-2 | NA | NA | TRBV6-5 | CASSYSSRYYGYTF | TGTGCCAGCAGTTACTCGAGCCGCTACTATGGCTACACCTTC
TRBJ1-2 | TRBD1 | NA | TRBV7-2 | CASSTWAGQGHYGYTF | TGTGCCAGCAGCACCTGGGCGGGACAGGGGCACTATGGCTACACCTTC
TRBJ1-1 | TRBD1 | once | TRBV5-1 | CASSLEGQGPTEAFF | TGCGCCAGCAGCTTGGAGGGACAGGGTCCCACTGAAGCTTTCTTT
TRBJ2-2 | TRBD1 | NA | TRBV10-3 | CAILRDRDTGELFF | TGTGCCATTCTCCGGGACAGGGACACCGGGGAGCTGTTTTTT
TRBJ1-2 | TRBD1 | once | TRBV6-5 | CASSPRDRQGYTF | TGTGCCAGCAGTCCAAGGGACAGACAAGGCTACACCTTC
TRBJ2-1 | TRBD2 | NA | TRBV19 | CASIRSLLAGVNNEQFF | TGTGCCAGTATCCGGTCCCTACTAGCGGGAGTTAACAATGAGCAGTTCTTC